The clone carrying this T cell receptor beta chain was picked up a small number of times. Antigen unknown. The data are from a study of human T cells and chemical hapten exposure. Study summary: Variability of per-sample TCR yields stemmed mainly from small differences in pooled library volume.

Study conclusions and caveats: TCRs at high frequency, those above 1 in 1000, did not change with DPC sensitization.

Within the library, unique molecular identifiers were attached to each individual cDNA molecule. Original processing notes: Samples ranged from roughly 20,000 to 700,000 TCRs, with a median of about 96,000. Via MiXCR, TCRdb re-called the RACE reads, giving one row per CDR3 protein. The V and J calls and clone size are TCRdb's, not the authors'. Altogether about 65,000 distinct CDR3 sequences are present, approximately 6.2% being singletons, with the ten largest covering around 3.4%. Time point described: healthy volunteer bleed at 6 weeks. Total RNA came from unfractionated whole blood. Deletions cut 2 bases from V and 1 base from J, with 11 bases between. The germline V gene encodes CDR1 SGHNT and CDR2 YYREEE (reference sequence). This CDR3 contains 15 residues.

The clonotype comes from a female donor in good health. Some clones in this sample may be carry-over from other donors' samples. Source material: whole blood. V usage is TRBV5-4 and J usage is TRBJ2-3; a possible D gene is TRBD1 (5 bases). DNA of the CDR3: TGTGCCAGCAGCTTACAACTGACAGGCACAGATACGCAGTATTTT. It encodes CASSLQLTGTDTQYF. The full variable domain, with the rest looked up from reference TRBV5-4 and TRBJ2-3, is ETGVTQSPTHLIKTRGQQVTLRCSSQSGHNTVSWYQQALGQGPQFIFQYYREEENGRGNFPPRFSGLQFPNYSSELNVNALELDDSALYLCASSLQLTGTDTQYFGPGTRLTVL.